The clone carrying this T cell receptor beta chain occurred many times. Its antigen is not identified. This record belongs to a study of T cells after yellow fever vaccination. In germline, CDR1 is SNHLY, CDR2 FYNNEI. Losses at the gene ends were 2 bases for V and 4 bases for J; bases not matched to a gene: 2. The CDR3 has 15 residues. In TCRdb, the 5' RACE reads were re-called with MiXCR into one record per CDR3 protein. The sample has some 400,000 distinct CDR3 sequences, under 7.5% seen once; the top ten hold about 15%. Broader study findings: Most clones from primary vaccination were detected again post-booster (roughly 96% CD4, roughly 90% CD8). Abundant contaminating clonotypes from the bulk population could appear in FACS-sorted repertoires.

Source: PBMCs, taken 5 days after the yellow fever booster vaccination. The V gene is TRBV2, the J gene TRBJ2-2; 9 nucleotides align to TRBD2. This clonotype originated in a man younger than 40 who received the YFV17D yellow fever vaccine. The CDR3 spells CASSERSGSTGELFF. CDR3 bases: TGTGCCAGCAGTGAACGTAGCGGGAGCACCGGGGAGCTGTTTTTT.